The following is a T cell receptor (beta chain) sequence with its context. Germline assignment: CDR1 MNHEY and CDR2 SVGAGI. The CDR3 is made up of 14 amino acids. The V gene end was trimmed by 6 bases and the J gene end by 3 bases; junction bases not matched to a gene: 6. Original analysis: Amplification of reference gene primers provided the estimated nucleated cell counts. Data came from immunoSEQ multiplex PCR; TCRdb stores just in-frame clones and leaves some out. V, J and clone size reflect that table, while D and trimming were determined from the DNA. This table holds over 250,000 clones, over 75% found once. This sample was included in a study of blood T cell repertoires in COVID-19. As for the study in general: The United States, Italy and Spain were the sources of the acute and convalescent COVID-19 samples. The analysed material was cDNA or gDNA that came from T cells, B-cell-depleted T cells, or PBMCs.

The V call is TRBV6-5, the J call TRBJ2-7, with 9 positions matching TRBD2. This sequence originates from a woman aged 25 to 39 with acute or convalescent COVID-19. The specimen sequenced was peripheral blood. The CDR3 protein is CASRVSGGDYEQYF. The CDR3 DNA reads TGTGCCAGCAGAGTTAGCGGGGGCGACTACGAGCAGTACTTC.